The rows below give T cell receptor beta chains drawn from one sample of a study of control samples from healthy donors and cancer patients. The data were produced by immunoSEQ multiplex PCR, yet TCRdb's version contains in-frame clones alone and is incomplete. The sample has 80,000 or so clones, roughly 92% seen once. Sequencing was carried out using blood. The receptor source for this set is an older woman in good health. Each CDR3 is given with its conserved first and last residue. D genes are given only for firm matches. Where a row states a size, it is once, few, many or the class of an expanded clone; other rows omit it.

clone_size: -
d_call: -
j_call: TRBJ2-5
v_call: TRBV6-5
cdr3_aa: CASNPTGRKETQYF
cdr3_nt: TGTGCTTCCAACCCGACAGGGAGGAAAGAGACCCAGTACTTC

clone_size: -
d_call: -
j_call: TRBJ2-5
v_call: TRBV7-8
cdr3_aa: CASSLRALGETQYF
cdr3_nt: TGTGCCAGCAGCTTGAGGGCGTTGGGGGAGACCCAGTACTTC

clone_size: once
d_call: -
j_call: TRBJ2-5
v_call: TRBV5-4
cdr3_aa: CASSLGGSKETQYF
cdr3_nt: TGTGCCAGCAGCTTGGGAGGGTCCAAAGAGACCCAGTACTTC

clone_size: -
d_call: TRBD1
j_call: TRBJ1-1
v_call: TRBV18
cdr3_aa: CASSPPGTGKLEAFF
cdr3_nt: TGTGCCAGCTCACCACCGGGGACAGGGAAGCTGGAAGCTTTCTTT

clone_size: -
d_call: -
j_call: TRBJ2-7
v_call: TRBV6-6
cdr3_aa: CASKTSSATYEQYF
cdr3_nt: TGTGCCAGCAAAACTTCCTCGGCGACCTACGAGCAGTACTTC

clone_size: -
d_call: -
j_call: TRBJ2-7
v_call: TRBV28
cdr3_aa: CASSLDQGSPYEQYF
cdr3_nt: TGTGCCAGCAGTTTGGATCAGGGGTCCCCCTACGAGCAGTACTTC

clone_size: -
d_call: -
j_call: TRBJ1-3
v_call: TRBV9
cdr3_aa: CASSVDSKNTIYF
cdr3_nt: TGTGCCAGCAGCGTAGATTCGAAGAACACCATATATTTT

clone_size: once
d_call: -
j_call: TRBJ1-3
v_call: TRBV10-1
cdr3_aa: CASKNTGGNTIYF
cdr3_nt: TGCGCCAGCAAGAACACGGGTGGAAACACCATATATTTT

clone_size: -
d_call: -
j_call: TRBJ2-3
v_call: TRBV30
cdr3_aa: CALRPGLSTDTQYF
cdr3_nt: TGTGCCTTACGCCCGGGACTGAGCACAGATACGCAGTATTTT

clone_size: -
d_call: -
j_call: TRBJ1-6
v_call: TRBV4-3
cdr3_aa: CASSQVRGRSSPLHF
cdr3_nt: TGCGCCAGCAGCCAAGTCCGGGGACGCAGTTCACCCCTCCACTTT

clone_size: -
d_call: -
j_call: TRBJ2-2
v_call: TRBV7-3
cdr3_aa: CASSTYARATGELFF
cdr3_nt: TGTGCCAGCAGCACTTACGCCAGGGCCACCGGGGAGCTGTTTTTT

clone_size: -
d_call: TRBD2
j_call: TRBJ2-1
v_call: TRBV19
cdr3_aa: CASSGRFNEQFF
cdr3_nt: TGTGCCAGTAGCGGGAGGTTCAATGAGCAGTTCTTC

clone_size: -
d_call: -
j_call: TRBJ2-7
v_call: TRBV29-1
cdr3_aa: CSVEDRFGGSGGYEQYF
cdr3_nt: TGCAGCGTTGAAGATCGATTTGGCGGTAGCGGTGGATACGAGCAGTACTTC

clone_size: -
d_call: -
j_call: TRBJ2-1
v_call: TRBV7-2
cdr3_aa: CASSLDTAEQFF
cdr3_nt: TGTGCCAGCAGCTTAGATACAGCCGAGCAGTTCTTC

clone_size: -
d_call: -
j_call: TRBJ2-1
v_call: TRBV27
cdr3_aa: CASSLSGLNSYNEQFF
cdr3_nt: TGTGCCAGCAGTTTATCAGGATTGAACTCCTACAATGAGCAGTTCTTC

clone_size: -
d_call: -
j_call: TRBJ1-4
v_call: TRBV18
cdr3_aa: CASSPPGSPNEKLFF
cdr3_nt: TGTGCCAGCTCACCACCCGGCAGTCCTAATGAAAAACTGTTTTTT

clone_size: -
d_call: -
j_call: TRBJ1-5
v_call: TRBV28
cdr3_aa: CASSFRRNNQPQHF
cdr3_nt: TGTGCCAGCAGTTTTAGGCGGAACAATCAGCCCCAGCATTTT

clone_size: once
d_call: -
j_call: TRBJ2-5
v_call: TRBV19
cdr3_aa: CASSTQRGETQYF
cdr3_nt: TGTGCCAGTAGTACCCAAAGAGGAGAGACCCAGTACTTC

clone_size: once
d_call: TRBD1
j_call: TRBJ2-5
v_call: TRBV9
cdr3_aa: CASILGTVNETQYF
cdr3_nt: TGTGCCAGCATCCTGGGGACAGTCAACGAGACCCAGTACTTC

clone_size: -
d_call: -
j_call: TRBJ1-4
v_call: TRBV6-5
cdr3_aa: CASARTTNEKLFF
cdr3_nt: TGTGCCAGCGCCCGGACAACTAATGAAAAACTGTTTTTT

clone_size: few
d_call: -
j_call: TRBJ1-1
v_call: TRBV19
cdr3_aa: CATIPTHTNTEAFF
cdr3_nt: TGTGCCACCATCCCGACCCACACGAACACTGAAGCTTTCTTT

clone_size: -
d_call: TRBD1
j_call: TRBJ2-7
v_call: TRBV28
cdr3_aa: CASSKPNRGHYEQYF
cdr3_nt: TGTGCCAGCAGTAAACCGAACAGGGGGCATTACGAGCAGTACTTC

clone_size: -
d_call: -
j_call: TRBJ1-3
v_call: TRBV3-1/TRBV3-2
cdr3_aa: CASSQDLSGNTIYF
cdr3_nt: TGTGCCAGCAGCCAAGATTTATCAGGAAACACCATATATTTT

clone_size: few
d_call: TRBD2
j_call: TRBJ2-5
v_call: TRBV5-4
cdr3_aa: CASSLRAGAETQYF
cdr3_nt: TGTGCCAGCAGCCTTAGAGCGGGAGCTGAGACCCAGTACTTC

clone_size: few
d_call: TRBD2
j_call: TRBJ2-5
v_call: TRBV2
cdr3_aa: CASSAGSGRGQETQYF
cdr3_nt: TGTGCCAGCAGTGCGGGGAGCGGGAGAGGCCAAGAGACCCAGTACTTC

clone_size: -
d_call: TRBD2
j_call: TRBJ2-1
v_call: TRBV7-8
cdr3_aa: CASSLGGRGTYNEQFF
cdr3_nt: TGTGCCAGCAGCTTGGGCGGGAGGGGCACCTACAATGAGCAGTTCTTC

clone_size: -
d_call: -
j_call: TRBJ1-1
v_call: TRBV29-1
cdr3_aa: CSVRGAPEAFF
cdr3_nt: TGCAGCGTTCGGGGGGCCCCTGAAGCTTTCTTT

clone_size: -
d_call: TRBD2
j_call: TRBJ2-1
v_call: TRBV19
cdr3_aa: CASSIDRAGGGNEQFF
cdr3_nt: TGTGCCAGTAGTATAGATCGGGCGGGAGGGGGCAATGAGCAGTTCTTC

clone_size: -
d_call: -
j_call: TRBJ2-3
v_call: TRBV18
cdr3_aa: CASSPLDKGGPTDTQYF
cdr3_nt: TGTGCCAGCTCACCACTGGACAAGGGCGGGCCCACAGATACGCAGTATTTT

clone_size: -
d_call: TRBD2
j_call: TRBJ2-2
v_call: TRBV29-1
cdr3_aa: CSVFSWREGPGELFF
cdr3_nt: TGCAGCGTTTTTTCATGGCGGGAGGGTCCCGGGGAGCTGTTTTTT

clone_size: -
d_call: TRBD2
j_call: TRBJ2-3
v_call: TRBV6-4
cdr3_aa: CASSASGATDTQYF
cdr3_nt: TGTGCCAGCAGCGCTAGCGGGGCCACAGATACGCAGTATTTT

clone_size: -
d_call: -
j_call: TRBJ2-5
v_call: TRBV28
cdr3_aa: CASRMGGGGWNF
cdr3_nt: TGTGCCAGCAGGATGGGGGGCGGAGGATGGAACTTC

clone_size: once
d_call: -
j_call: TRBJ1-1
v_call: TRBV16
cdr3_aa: CASSQSARTF
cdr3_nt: TGTGCCAGCAGCCAATCGGCCAGGACCTTT

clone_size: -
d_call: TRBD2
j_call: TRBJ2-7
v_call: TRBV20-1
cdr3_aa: CSASKFLAGDPGQYF
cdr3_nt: TGCAGTGCTAGTAAGTTCCTAGCGGGAGACCCCGGGCAGTACTTC

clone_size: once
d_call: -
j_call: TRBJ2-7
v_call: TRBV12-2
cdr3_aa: CASPHSFTYEQYF
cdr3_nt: TGTGCAAGTCCCCACAGTTTCACCTACGAGCAGTACTTC

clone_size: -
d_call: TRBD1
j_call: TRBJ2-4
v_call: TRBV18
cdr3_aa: CASSDQSTGNIQYF
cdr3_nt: TGTGCCAGCTCAGACCAATCGACAGGGAACATTCAGTACTTC

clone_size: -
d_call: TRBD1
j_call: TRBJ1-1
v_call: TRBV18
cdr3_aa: CASSRQGGEMNTEAFF
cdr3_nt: TGTGCCAGCTCACGACAGGGGGGGGAGATGAACACTGAAGCTTTCTTT

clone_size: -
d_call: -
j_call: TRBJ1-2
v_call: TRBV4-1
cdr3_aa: CASSQDMGPLTYGYTF
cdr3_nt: TGCGCCAGCAGCCAAGATATGGGCCCACTGACCTATGGCTACACCTTC

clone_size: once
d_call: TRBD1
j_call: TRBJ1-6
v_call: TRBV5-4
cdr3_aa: CASGDRLNSPLHF
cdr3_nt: TGTGCCAGCGGGGACAGGCTAAATTCACCCCTCCACTTT

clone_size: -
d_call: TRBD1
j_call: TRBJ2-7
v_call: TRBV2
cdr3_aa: CASSEARRQGRQYF
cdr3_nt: TGTGCCAGCAGTGAAGCGCGCCGACAGGGACGGCAGTACTTC

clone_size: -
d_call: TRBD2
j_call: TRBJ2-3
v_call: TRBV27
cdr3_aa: CASSSWRLAGTDTQYF
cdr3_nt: TGTGCCAGCTCGAGTTGGAGACTAGCGGGAACAGATACGCAGTATTTT

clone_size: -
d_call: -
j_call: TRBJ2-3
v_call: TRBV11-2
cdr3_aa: CASSPRRTKITASTDTQYF
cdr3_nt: TGTGCCAGCAGCCCCCGAAGGACAAAAATTACAGCTAGCACAGATACGCAGTATTTT

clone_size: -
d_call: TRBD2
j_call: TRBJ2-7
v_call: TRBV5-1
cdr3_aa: CASSSSSGSWANGAYEQYF
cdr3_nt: TGCGCCAGCAGCTCGTCTAGCGGGAGTTGGGCGAATGGGGCCTACGAGCAGTACTTC

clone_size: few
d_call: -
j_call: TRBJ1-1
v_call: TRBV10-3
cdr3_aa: CAISDTKAGVTEAFF
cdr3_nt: TGTGCCATCAGTGACACAAAAGCGGGGGTGACTGAAGCTTTCTTT

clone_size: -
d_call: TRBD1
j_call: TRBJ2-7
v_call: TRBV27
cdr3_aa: CASSLFSTGTGTSRYSEQYF
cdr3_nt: TGTGCCAGCAGTCTATTCTCAACCGGGACAGGGACGTCTCGCTACTCGGAGCAGTACTTC

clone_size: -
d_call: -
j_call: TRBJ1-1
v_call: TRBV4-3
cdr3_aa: CASSQGAGGPTEAFF
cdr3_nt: TGCGCCAGCAGCCAGGGGGCGGGAGGGCCCACTGAAGCTTTCTTT

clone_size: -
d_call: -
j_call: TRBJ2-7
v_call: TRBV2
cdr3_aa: CASSDNPYEQYF
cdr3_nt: TGTGCCAGCAGTGATAATCCCTACGAGCAGTACTTC

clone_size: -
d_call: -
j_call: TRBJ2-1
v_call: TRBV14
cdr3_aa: CASSRRTGSYNEQFF
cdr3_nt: TGTGCCAGCAGCCGAAGGACGGGCTCCTACAATGAGCAGTTCTTC

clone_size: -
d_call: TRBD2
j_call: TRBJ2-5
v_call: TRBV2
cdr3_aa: CASSGLAGGETQYF
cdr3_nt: TGTGCCAGCAGTGGTCTAGCGGGGGGAGAGACCCAGTACTTC

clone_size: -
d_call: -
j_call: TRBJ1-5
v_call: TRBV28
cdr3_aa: CASSSDRAAVPQHF
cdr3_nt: TGTGCCAGCAGTTCCGACAGAGCCGCCGTGCCCCAGCATTTT

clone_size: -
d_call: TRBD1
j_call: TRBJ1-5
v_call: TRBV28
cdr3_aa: CASSLYMGQSTSNQPQHF
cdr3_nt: TGTGCCAGCAGTTTATACATGGGACAGTCTACTAGCAATCAGCCCCAGCATTTT

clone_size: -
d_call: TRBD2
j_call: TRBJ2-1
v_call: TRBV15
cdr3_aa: CATSREVVTSGSNEQFF
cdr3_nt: TGTGCCACCAGCAGAGAAGTAGTAACTAGCGGGAGCAATGAGCAGTTCTTC

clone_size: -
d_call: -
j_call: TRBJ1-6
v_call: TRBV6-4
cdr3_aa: CASSESGNSPLHF
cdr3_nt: TGTGCCAGCAGTGAATCTGGGAATTCACCCCTCCACTTT